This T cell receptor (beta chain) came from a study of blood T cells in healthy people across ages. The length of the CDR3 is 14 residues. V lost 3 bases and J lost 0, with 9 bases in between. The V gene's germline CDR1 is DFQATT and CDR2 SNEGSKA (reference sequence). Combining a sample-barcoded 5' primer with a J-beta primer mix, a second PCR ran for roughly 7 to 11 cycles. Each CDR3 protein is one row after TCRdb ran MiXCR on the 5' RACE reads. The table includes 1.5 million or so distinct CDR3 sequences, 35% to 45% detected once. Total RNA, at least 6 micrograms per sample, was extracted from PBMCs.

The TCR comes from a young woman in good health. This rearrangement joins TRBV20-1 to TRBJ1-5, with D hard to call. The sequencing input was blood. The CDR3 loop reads CSASRAHSNQPQHF. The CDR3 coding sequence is TGCAGTGCTAGTAGGGCCCATAGCAATCAGCCCCAGCATTTT.